This T cell receptor (beta chain) is drawn from a study of blood T cell repertoires in COVID-19. Study information: The United States, Italy and Spain provided the acute and convalescent COVID-19 samples. From T cells, B-cell-depleted T cells, or PBMCs came the material, which was cDNA or gDNA.

Under the authors' procedure: It was from reference gene primer amplification that nucleated cell counts were estimated. Assay used: immunoSEQ multiplex PCR; TCRdb lists only in-frame clones, some missing. D and trimming come from the DNA, and the V and J calls and clone size come from that table. The sample consists of about 51,000 clones, around 90% of them appearing once. The V gene end was trimmed by 0 bases and the J gene end by 4 bases; junction bases not matched to a gene: 10. Germline CDR1 and CDR2: KGHSH and LQKENI. The CDR3 is 17 residues long. The origin of this receptor is a man aged 50-59 years with active COVID-19. This chain links TRBV18 with TRBJ2-5; TRBD1 aligns across 8 bases. The sample comprised peripheral blood. The DNA for the CDR3 is TGTGCCAGCTCACCACCGAGGAACAGGGGGAGAGTAGAGACCCAGTACTTC. Its translation is CASSPPRNRGRVETQYF. Combining the CDR3 with reference TRBV18 and TRBJ2-5 gives the whole variable domain NAGVMQNPRHLVRRRGQEARLRCSPMKGHSHVYWYRQLPEEGLKFMVYLQKENIIDESGMPKERFSAEFPKEGPSILRIQQVVRGDSAAYFCASSPPRNRGRVETQYFGPGTRLLVL.